This T cell receptor (beta chain) was found in a study of CD8+ T cells in alopecia areata. Study at large: Scoring of treated patients' severity used the percentage of affected scalp area.

This sample's treatment: oral pan-JAK inhibitor, 5-10 mg twice daily. Specimens obtained from alopecia areata patients comprised lesional scalp punch biopsies and peripheral blood. In germline, CDR1 is LNHNV, CDR2 YYDKDF (reference sequence). V lost 4 bases, J lost 5 bases, and 11 bases lay in between. The CDR3 has 13 residues. About this clone: As yet, its antigen is unknown.

Following extraction, RNA underwent reverse transcription to cDNA, which served as the sequencing template. Generated by immunoSEQ multiplex PCR, the TCRdb table keeps only in-frame clones and is missing some. The table lists 160,000 or so clones, less than 70% of them singletons. Study results and caveats: Lesional tissue from the scalp (especially in alopecia totalis/universalis) showed higher clonality than normal scalp. Since there was just one nonresponder, nobody can yet say how baseline CD8+ expansion ties to response.

The sequenced sample was CD4+ T cells sorted from blood, obtained at week 4, from a patient treated with tofacitinib. The gene calls are TRBV15 and TRBJ2-5; D call uncertain. The sequence was collected from a human donor with alopecia areata. The CDR3 loop reads CATSNLRRETQYF. CDR3 bases: TGTGCCACCAGCAATCTTAGGCGGGAGACCCAGTACTTC.